The clone carrying this TCR beta chain appeared many times. The data were obtained in a study of Graves' ophthalmopathy and Graves' hyperthyroidism. Study in general: At the time of initial diagnosis and before any treatment, peripheral blood was collected.

Ophthalmopathy donors showed moderate-to-severe activity, CAS ≥3, NOSPECS ≥4 and a duration under 3 months. It was on clinical symptoms, serum thyroxine, TRAb, thyroid ultrasound and orbital computed tomography that diagnosis relied. Germline CDR1 KGHDR, CDR2 SFDVKD. This CDR3 comprises 13 residues. V lost 8 bases, J lost 0 bases, and 8 bases lay in between. The TCR beta CDR3 regions underwent amplification from RNA transcripts. HTBI-primed first-round RT-PCR preceded second-round multiplex PCR. MiXCR, run by TCRdb on the multiplex PCR reads, gives a single entry per CDR3 protein. The sample yields hundreds of thousands of distinct CDR3 sequences, approximately 15% seen once.

The TCR originated in a woman in her twenties or thirties with Graves' ophthalmopathy. Sample: blood. The chain is built from TRBV24-1 and TRBJ2-3; the D gene is possibly TRBD2 (6 bases). CDR3 sequence: CATMGRSTDTQYF. The DNA for the CDR3 is TGTGCCACCATGGGGAGGAGCACAGATACGCAGTATTTT.